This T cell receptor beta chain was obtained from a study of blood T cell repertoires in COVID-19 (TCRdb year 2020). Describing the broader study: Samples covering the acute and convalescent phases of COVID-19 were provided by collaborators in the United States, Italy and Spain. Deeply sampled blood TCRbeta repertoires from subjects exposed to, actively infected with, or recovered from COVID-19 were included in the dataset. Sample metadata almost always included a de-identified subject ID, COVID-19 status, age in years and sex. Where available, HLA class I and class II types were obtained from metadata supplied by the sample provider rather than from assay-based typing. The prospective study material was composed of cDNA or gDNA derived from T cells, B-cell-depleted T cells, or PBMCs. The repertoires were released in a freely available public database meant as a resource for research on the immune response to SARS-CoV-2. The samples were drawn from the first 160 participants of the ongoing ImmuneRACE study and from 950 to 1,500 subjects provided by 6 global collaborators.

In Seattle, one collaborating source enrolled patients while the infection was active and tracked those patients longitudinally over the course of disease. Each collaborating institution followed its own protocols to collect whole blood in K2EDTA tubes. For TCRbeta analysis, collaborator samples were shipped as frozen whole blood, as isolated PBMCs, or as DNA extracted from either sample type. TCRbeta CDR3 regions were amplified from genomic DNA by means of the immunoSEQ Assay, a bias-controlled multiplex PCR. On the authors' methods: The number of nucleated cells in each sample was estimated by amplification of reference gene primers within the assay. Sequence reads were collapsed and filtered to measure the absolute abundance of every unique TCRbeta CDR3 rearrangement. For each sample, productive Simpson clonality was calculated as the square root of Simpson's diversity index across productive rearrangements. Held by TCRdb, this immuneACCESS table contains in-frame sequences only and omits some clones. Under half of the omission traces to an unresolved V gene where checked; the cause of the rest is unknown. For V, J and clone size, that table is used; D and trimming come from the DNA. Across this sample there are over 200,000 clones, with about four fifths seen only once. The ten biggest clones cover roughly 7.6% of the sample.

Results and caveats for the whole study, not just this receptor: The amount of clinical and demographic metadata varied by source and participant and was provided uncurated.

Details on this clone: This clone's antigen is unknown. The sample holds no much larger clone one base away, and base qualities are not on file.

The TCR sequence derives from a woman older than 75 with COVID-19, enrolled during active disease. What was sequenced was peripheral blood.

The bases are TGCGCCAGCAGCTTGGCCGGGCAGGGGCAGTACTTC. Its translation reads: CASSLAGQGQYF. This sequence uses TRBV5-1 and TRBJ2-7; TRBD1 could be the D gene, as 5 bases match. The germline V gene provides CDR1 SGHRS and CDR2 YFSETQ. Including cysteine and phenylalanine, the CDR3 has 12 amino acids. The only DNA kept is the CDR3, 36 bases in frame from the first base. V is clipped by 0 bases and J by 9 bases, and the sequence between their germline boundaries is 10 bases long.